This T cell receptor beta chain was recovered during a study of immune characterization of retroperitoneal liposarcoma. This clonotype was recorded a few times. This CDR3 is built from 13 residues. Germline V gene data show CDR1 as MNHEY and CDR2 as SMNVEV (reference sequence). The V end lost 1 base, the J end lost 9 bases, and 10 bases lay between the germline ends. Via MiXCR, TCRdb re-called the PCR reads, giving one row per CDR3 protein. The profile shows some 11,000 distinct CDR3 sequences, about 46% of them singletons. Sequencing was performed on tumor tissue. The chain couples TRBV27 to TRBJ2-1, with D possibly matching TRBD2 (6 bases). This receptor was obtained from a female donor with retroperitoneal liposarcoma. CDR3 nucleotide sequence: TGTGCCAGCAGTTTATTCGGGAGTGCTGAGCAGTTCTTC. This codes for CASSLFGSAEQFF.